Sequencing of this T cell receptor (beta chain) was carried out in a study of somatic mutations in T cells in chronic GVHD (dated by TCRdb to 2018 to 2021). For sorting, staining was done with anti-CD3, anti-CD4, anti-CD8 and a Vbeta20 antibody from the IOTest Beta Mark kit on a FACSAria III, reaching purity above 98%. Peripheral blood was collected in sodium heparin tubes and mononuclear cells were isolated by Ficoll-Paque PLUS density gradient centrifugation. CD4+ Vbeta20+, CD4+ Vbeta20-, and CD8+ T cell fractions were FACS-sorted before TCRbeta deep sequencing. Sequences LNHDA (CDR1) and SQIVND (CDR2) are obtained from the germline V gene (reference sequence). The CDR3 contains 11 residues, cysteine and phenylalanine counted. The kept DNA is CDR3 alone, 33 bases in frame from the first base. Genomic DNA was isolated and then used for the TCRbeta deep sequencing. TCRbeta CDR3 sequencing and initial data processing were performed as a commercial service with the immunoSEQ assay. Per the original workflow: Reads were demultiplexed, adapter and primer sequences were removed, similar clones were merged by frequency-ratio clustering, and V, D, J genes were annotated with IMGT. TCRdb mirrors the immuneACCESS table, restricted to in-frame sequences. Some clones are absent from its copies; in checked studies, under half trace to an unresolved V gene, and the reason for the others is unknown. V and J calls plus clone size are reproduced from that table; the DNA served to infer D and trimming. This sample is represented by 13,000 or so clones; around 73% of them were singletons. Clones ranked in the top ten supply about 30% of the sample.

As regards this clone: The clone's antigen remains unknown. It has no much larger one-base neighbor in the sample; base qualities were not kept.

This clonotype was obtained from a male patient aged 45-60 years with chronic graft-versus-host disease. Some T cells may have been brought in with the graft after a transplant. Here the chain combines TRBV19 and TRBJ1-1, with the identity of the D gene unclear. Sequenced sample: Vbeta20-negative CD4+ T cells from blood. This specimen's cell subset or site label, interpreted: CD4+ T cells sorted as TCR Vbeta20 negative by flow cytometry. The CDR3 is CAAGLYTEAFF. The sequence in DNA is TGTGCTGCCGGTCTATACACTGAAGCTTTCTTT.